Listed below are T cell receptor beta chains from one sample, sequenced in a study of early T cells in non-severe SARS-CoV-2 infection. TCRdb fed the 5' RACE reads into MiXCR, producing one record per CDR3 protein. The data hold 50,000 to 70,000 distinct CDR3 sequences, with more than 8.5% observed a single time. The sequencing sample was made of whole blood. The receptors come from an adult who was a healthcare worker with PCR-confirmed SARS-CoV-2 infection or an uninfected control (not recorded which). Each CDR3 is given with its conserved first and last residue. Fields, in order: J gene, V gene, clone size, D gene, CDR3 protein, CDR3 DNA. D genes are given only for firm matches. Clone size is given for some rows only: seen once, a few or many times, or a class if the clone is expanded.

>TRBJ2-7|TRBV13|-|TRBD2
CASSLRTSGRSMHEQYF
TGTGCCAGCAGCTTACGAACTAGCGGGAGGTCCATGCACGAGCAGTACTTC
>TRBJ2-1|TRBV19|many|TRBD1
CASRDRSYNEQFF
TGTGCCTCGAGGGACAGATCCTACAATGAGCAGTTCTTC
>TRBJ2-5|TRBV6-2/TRBV6-3|many|-
CASSYSALADLSGQETQYF
TGTGCCAGCAGTTACTCAGCCTTAGCGGACCTTTCCGGACAAGAGACCCAGTACTTC
>TRBJ2-1|TRBV6-5|few|TRBD2
CASSYWASGKGNEQFF
TGTGCCAGCAGTTACTGGGCTAGCGGGAAAGGCAATGAGCAGTTCTTC
>TRBJ2-6|TRBV3-1|few|-
CASSFATSAAGANVLTF
TGTGCCAGCAGCTTTGCCACCTCGGCAGCTGGGGCCAACGTCCTGACTTTC
>TRBJ2-5|TRBV19|many|-
CASSIDRRETQYF
TGTGCCAGTAGTATAGATAGGAGGGAGACCCAGTACTTC
>TRBJ2-7|TRBV3-2|few|-
CASSPGTPGEQYF
TGTGCCAGCAGCCCCGGGACCCCGGGCGAGCAGTACTTC
>TRBJ2-5|TRBV7-6|few|-
CASSLGVSYLQETQYF
TGTGCCAGCAGCTTAGGCGTGAGCTACCTTCAAGAGACCCAGTACTTC
>TRBJ1-2|TRBV29-1|few|-
CSVEDLTAGGYTF
TGCAGCGTTGAAGATCTTACGGCGGGAGGCTACACCTTC
>TRBJ2-1|TRBV7-9|many|TRBD1
CASSLGVQGAGNEQFF
TGTGCCAGCAGCTTAGGAGTCCAGGGGGCAGGGAATGAGCAGTTCTTC
>TRBJ2-3|TRBV5-1|-|TRBD2
CASRGTSGRAPDTKYF
TGCGCCAGCAGAGGCACTAGCGGGAGGGCCCCTGATACGAAGTATTTT
>TRBJ2-1|TRBV11-2|-|TRBD2
CASSPISGRRNEQFF
TGTGCCAGCAGCCCGATCAGCGGGAGGCGGAATGAGCAGTTCTTC
>TRBJ2-3|TRBV12-3/TRBV12-4|many|-
CASTVVERTDTQYF
TGTGCCAGCACCGTTGTCGAGCGCACAGATACGCAGTATTTT
>TRBJ2-7|TRBV7-2|-|-
CASSKQGTQEQYF
TGTGCCAGCAGCAAGCAGGGAACTCAAGAGCAGTACTTC
>TRBJ2-5|TRBV24-1|many|TRBD1
CATSDNRDSQETQYF
TGTGCCACCAGTGATAACCGGGACAGCCAAGAGACCCAGTACTTC
>TRBJ2-1|TRBV3-1|many|TRBD2
CASREGLAPYNEQFF
TGTGCCAGCAGAGAGGGACTAGCGCCCTACAATGAGCAGTTCTTC
>TRBJ2-1|TRBV9|many|TRBD2
CASSVGDSGRWSAEQFF
TGTGCCAGCAGCGTAGGAGATAGCGGGAGATGGAGCGCTGAGCAGTTCTTC
>TRBJ1-2|TRBV7-9|few|TRBD1
CASSLGDSYGYTF
TGTGCCAGCAGCTTAGGGGACAGCTATGGCTACACCTTC
>TRBJ2-3|TRBV5-1|many|-
CASSLGGPSTDTQYF
TGCGCCAGCAGCTTGGGAGGGCCTAGCACAGATACGCAGTATTTT
>TRBJ1-6|TRBV6-1|few|-
CATPTRDSYNSPLHF
TGTGCCACACCTACGCGGGACTCCTATAATTCACCCCTCCACTTT
>TRBJ2-2|TRBV7-9|few|-
CASSLKTTGELFF
TGTGCCAGCAGCTTAAAAACGACCGGGGAGCTGTTTTTT
>TRBJ1-1|TRBV4-2|-|TRBD1
CASSQEQGLSMNTEAFF
TGTGCCAGCAGCCAAGAACAGGGGCTGTCTATGAACACTGAAGCTTTCTTT
>TRBJ1-2|TRBV4-3|-|-
CASSQDRAGRRYGYTF
TGCGCCAGCAGCCAAGATCGGGCAGGGCGAAGGTATGGCTACACCTTC
>TRBJ2-3|TRBV29-1|-|TRBD2
CSVSGLAGGPGDTQYF
TGCAGCGTTTCGGGACTAGCGGGAGGGCCGGGAGATACGCAGTATTTT
>TRBJ1-3|TRBV12-5|many|-
CASGLGGGILNSGNTIYF
TGTGCTAGTGGTTTGGGTGGAGGGATTTTAAACTCTGGAAACACCATATATTTT
>TRBJ2-2|TRBV29-1|many|TRBD2
CSVERIAGTSDSGELFF
TGCAGCGTTGAACGGATCGCCGGGACTAGCGACAGCGGGGAGCTGTTTTTT
>TRBJ2-5|TRBV7-9|many|-
CASSPPGRVQETQYF
TGTGCCAGCAGCCCACCCGGCAGGGTTCAAGAGACCCAGTACTTC
>TRBJ2-2|TRBV30|few|-
CAWTPGPGTGELFF
TGTGCCTGGACGCCGGGACCAGGCACCGGGGAGCTGTTTTTT
>TRBJ1-2|TRBV10-2|many|-
CASSEGGANYGYTF
TGCGCCAGCAGCGAGGGGGGAGCTAACTATGGCTACACCTTC
>TRBJ2-7|TRBV6-5|few|-
CASSPGLLGNYEQYF
TGTGCCAGCAGCCCCGGACTACTCGGAAACTACGAGCAGTACTTC
>TRBJ2-7|TRBV29-1|many|-
CSVDEARYSYEQYF
TGCAGCGTTGATGAAGCGAGATACTCCTACGAGCAGTACTTC
>TRBJ2-7|TRBV7-2|many|TRBD2
CASSLSGGEGEQYF
TGTGCCAGCAGCTTGTCCGGGGGGGAAGGCGAGCAGTACTTC
>TRBJ2-1|TRBV24-1|-|-
CATSAEGEQFF
TGTGCCACCAGTGCGGAGGGTGAGCAGTTCTTC
>TRBJ1-1|TRBV6-2/TRBV6-3|many|-
CASSYEGWTEAFF
TGTGCCAGCAGTTACGAGGGGTGGACTGAAGCTTTCTTT
>TRBJ1-4|TRBV6-5|many|-
CASSYSMAERLFF
TGTGCCAGCAGTTACTCGATGGCGGAAAGACTGTTTTTT
>TRBJ2-3|TRBV10-3|few|TRBD1
CAIRTGQGTDTQYF
TGTGCCATCAGGACCGGACAGGGCACAGATACGCAGTATTTT
>TRBJ2-1|TRBV5-1|few|TRBD2
CASSAWEGGGDEQFF
TGCGCCAGCAGCGCCTGGGAGGGCGGTGGAGATGAGCAGTTCTTC
>TRBJ2-7|TRBV5-1|many|-
CASSRTYSTTRGGEQYF
TGCGCCAGCAGCAGGACATATTCGACCACGCGAGGGGGCGAGCAGTACTTC
>TRBJ2-3|TRBV6-5|many|-
CASSRKPHRADTQYF
TGTGCCAGCAGCCGGAAACCCCACAGAGCAGATACGCAGTATTTT
>TRBJ2-7|TRBV6-5|-|TRBD2
CASRLTPGLADYEQYF
TGTGCCAGCAGATTGACTCCGGGACTAGCGGACTACGAGCAGTACTTC
>TRBJ2-5|TRBV6-5|few|-
CASSYPGLGETQYF
TGTGCCAGCAGTTACCCCGGTTTGGGGGAGACCCAGTACTTC
>TRBJ2-7|TRBV27|-|-
CASSFAGSYEQYF
TGTGCCAGCAGTTTTGCGGGAAGCTACGAGCAGTACTTC